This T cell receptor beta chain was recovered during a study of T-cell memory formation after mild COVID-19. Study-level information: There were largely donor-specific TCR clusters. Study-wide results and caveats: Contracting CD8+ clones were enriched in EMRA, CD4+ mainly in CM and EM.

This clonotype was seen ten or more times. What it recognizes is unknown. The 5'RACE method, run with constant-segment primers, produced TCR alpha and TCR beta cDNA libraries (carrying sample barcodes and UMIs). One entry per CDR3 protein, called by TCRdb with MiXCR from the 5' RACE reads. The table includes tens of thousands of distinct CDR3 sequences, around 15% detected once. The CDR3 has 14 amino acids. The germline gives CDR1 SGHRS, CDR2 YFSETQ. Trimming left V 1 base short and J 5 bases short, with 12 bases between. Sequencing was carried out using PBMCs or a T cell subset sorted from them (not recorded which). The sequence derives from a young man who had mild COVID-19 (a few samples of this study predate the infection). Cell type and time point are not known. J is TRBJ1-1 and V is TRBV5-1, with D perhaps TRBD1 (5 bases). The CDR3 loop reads CASSLPGERTEAFF. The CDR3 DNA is TGCGCCAGCAGCTTGCCGGGGGAGAGGACTGAAGCTTTCTTT. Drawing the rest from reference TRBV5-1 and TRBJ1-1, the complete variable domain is KAGVTQTPRYLIKTRGQQVTLSCSPISGHRSVSWYQQTPGQGLQFLFEYFSETQRNKGNFPGRFSGRQFSNSRSEMNVSTLELGDSALYLCASSLPGERTEAFFGQGTRLTVV.